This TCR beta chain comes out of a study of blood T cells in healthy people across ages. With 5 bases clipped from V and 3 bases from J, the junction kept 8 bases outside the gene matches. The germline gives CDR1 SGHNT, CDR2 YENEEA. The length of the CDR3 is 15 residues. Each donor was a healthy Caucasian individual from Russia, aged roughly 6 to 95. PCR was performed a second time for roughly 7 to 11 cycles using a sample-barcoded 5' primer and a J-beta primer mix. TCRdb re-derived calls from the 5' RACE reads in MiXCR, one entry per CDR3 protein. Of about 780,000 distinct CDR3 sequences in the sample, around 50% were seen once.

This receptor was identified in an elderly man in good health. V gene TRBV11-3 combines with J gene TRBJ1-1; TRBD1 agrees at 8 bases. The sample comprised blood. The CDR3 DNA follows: TGTGCCAGCAGCCCCCGGACAGGGCCCGACACTGAAGCTTTCTTT. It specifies CASSPRTGPDTEAFF.